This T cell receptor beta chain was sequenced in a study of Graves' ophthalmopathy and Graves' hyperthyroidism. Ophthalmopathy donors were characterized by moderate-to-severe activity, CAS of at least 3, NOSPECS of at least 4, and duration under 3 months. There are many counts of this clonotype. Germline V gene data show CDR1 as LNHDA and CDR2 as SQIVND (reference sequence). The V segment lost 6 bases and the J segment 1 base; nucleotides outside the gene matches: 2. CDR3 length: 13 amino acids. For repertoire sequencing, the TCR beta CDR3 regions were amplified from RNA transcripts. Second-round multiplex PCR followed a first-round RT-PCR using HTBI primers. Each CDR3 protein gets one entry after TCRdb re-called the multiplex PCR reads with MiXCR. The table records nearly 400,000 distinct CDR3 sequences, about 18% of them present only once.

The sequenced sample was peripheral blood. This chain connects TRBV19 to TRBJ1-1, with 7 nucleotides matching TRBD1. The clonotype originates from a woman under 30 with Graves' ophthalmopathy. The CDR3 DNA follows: TGTGCCAGTAGATGGGACAGGAACACTGAAGCTTTCTTT. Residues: CASRWDRNTEAFF.